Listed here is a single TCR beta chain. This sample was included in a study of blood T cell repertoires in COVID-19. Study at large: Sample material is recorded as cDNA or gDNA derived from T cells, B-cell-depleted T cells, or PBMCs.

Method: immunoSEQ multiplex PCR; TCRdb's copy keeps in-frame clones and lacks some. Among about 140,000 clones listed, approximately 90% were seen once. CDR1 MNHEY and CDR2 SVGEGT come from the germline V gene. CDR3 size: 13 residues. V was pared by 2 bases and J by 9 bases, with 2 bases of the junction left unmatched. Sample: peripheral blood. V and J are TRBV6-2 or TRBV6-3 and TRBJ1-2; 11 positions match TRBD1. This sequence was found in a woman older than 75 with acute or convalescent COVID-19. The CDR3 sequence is CASSYRTGGSYTF. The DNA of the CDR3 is TGTGCCAGCAGTTACCGGACAGGGGGCAGCTACACCTTC.